This TCR beta chain is drawn from a study of identical twins. Whole-study findings and limits: The analysis was cross-sectional rather than longitudinal within donors. There was an excess of low generation probability in the out-of-frame alpha sequences that twins shared.

TCRdb itself ran the 5' RACE reads through MiXCR, one entry per CDR3 protein. The table records hundreds of thousands of distinct CDR3 sequences, around 20% of them present only once. Among all donors, each was a healthy Caucasian. CDR3 length: 12 amino acids. Germline V gene sequence: CDR1 SGDLS, CDR2 YYNGEE. V was clipped by 5 bases and J by 7 bases, with 12 bases between them. As for this clonotype: The antigen remains undetermined.

The same data also contributed to another study, on T cells expressing NK-cell markers. Per that study: Restricting sorting to alpha-beta TCR T cells was achieved in several experiments by an anti-gamma-delta TCR antibody.

Sequencing was done on a sample of PBMCs. The chain has TRBV9 and TRBJ1-2; tentative D call: TRBD1 (6 bases). The receptor comes from a woman under 30 in good health. This CDR3 reads CASRDRGFGYTF. The CDR3 nucleotides are TGTGCCAGCAGGGATAGGGGGTTTGGCTACACCTTC.